A single TCR beta chain is shown here with its context. Its specific antigen is unknown. Base qualities are not recorded, but no much larger clone differs from it by a single base. The sample belongs to a study of cytomegalovirus exposure and HLA in healthy donors (TCRdb year 2017). For the wider study: According to an earlier analysis of 550 to 700 of the donors, about 179 million T cells yielded 95 million to 140 million unique TCR beta sequences and 276 Gb of sequence data. An early release covering some 640 HLA-typed donors comprised about 300 gigabases of sequencing data and 65 million to 100 million unique TCR sequences. Of the 350 to 450 genotyped donors, approximately 80% fell in the genetic ancestry cluster associated with self-reported Caucasian donors. The study was designed to test whether signatures of past pathogen exposure could be identified by cataloging public T cell receptors. The study profiled the T cell repertoires of about 720 subjects by immunosequencing and related them to cytomegalovirus serostatus. Along with the roughly 710-subject first cohort, a separate validation cohort of over a hundred different subjects was used. High-throughput TCR immunosequencing, statistical association of individual TCRs with disease status, and machine learning were combined to predict cytomegalovirus infection status. A later analysis re-analyzed previously published TCR beta repertoires from 600 to 850 donors and added high-resolution HLA genotyping to study TCR occurrence patterns. In the later analysis, no new phenotypic data were used to find candidate immune exposures; instead, reliance was placed on TCR beta sequences and their occurrence across donors. An earlier analysis of several hundred of the donors used high-throughput TCR beta sequencing to judge whether each TCR beta V gene segment behaved as functional or pseudogenic. Donor age, sex, ethnicity and CMV serostatus were collected together with the repertoire data. A later genetic analysis took genome-wide SNP genotypes for about three fifths of the 666 donors and used that subset as a discovery cohort. All discovery cohort repertoires had been generated using a single sequencing platform. Class I and class II HLA loci were covered by the typing at four-digit resolution. Typing coverage differed by locus: A, B, C, DRB1 and DQB1 were typed in about 629-640 donors, DQA1 in approximately 520, DPA1 in 600 to 610, and DPB1 in 472. About five DR-DQ haplotypes were treated as single units for association and clustering because of strong linkage in the cohort. Among around 400 genotyped donors of the cohort, an average of roughly 230,000 unique TCR beta nucleotide sequences was sequenced per donor, of which approximately 19% were non-productive. General conclusions and limits of the study: The study listed 164 TCR beta chains as associated with cytomegalovirus. Some IMGT-functional V segments, including TRBV6-2 and TRBV6-3, could not be told apart with the 87-base-pair reads, so those segments were excluded. The classifier was reported to diagnose cytomegalovirus status with high specificity and sensitivity in both the original cohort and the validation cohort. A few of the identified cytomegalovirus-associated TCR beta chains were confirmed in vitro to be specific for cytomegalovirus antigens. In an earlier analysis of around 600 of the donors, most TCR beta V segments were observed in productive rearrangements about 87% or about 30% of the time, broadly matching IMGT annotations. In a later analysis, several top co-occurrence clusters were reported to appear linked to parvovirus B19, influenza, CMV and Epstein-Barr virus. Because counts were too low, about 18 rarely observed V segments, including chromosome 9 orphons, were excluded from the earlier analysis of roughly 580 of the donors. An association between a missense DCLRE1C variant and V-gene and J-gene trimming of TCR beta chains was found in a later genetic analysis and replicated in an independent cohort. Strong co-occurrence of HLA alleles, especially DR and DQ, made assigning TCR associations to individual alleles difficult. Correlated functional status among segregating V segments might be attributable to linkage disequilibrium, but an unknown experimental factor could not be ruled out. Because HLA typing was missing for some donors at each locus, association tests included only the typed subset. A further reported finding was that TCR beta sequences accurately predicted the HLA-A and HLA-B alleles for most subjects in the first cohort. In a later analysis, the rate of TCR association differed among HLA loci, with DRB1 alleles having the most associated TCRs and HLA-C alleles having the fewest. A later genetic analysis reported fewer N-insertions in productive TCRs among donors in an Asian-associated ancestry cluster than the roughly 720-donor mean. Most CMV-associated TCR beta chains appeared to be HLA-restricted in a later analysis, and the HLA associations seemed to be driven largely by CMV exposure. It was suggested by the authors that the approach could potentially be generalized to other disease states and immunological phenotypes. In a later analysis, HLA-associated TCR beta chains showed more clonal expansion and lower generation probabilities than non-associated chains that were equally common. Across donors, most TCR sequences were observed very rarely, whereas some public TCRs were present in many individuals. The sequencing pipeline was judged likely to have produced a cluster of highly shared sequence variants as a technical artifact. Specific HLA alleles were associated with roughly 17,000 TCR beta sequences at a false discovery rate of 0.05 in a later analysis. Immune exposure information for the cohort was limited to CMV serostatus. The cohort was sequenced for TCR beta chains only, and without alpha or paired-chain data the features that could be detected were limited. Presence/absence analyses assumed roughly uniform sequencing depth across donors, an assumption that may not hold.

CDR1 LNHDA and CDR2 SQIVND were looked up in the germline V gene (reference sequence). V loses 0 bases at its end and J loses 6 bases; junction bases beyond the gene matches: 5. From cysteine to phenylalanine, the CDR3 is 15 amino acids long. Here the CDR3 DNA is all that survives: 45 bases in frame from base 1. Receptors were amplified or captured by the immunoSEQ multiplex PCR assay. For the multiplex PCR, a mixture combining 60 forward primers for TCR Vbeta segments and 13 reverse primers for TCR Jbeta segments was used. A multiplex PCR assay on genomic DNA amplified the CDR3 region of rearranged TCR beta genes. On the Illumina HiSeq System, the amplified TCR beta libraries were sequenced as 87-base-pair reads. In the paper's pipeline: In a later analysis, some 80 million unique TCR beta chains were counted across the 500 to 700 repertoires, and some 10 million of these chains were shared by at least two donors. To remove PCR and sequencing errors, raw reads were error-corrected and collapsed into unique sequences using a nearest-neighbor algorithm that merged closely related sequences. Alignment of CDR3 sequences to IMGT reference sequences was used to assign V, D and J gene segments. Each retained sequence needed at least a six-nucleotide match to both a V gene segment and a J gene segment. A rearrangement counted as productive if the CDR3 had no stop codons and remained in frame with V and J, and every other rearrangement counted as non-productive. CDR3 was defined by IMGT convention, running from the second conserved V-encoded cysteine to the conserved J-encoded phenylalanine. The earlier analysis of approximately 590 of the donors excluded any sequence lacking an unambiguous match to a single V gene segment. In an earlier analysis of approximately 560 of the donors, a V segment was called functional when productive rearrangements were above 56.7%, and segregating when the standard deviation between donors exceeded 5%. To diagnose cytomegalovirus status from the catalog of TCR beta chain sequences, a statistical classification framework was built. A later analysis assigned V and J genes by comparing TCR nucleotide sequences with IMGT/GENE-DB human TR gene sequences. A later analysis assigned CDR3 sequences and most-parsimonious VDJ recombination scenarios with the TCRdist pipeline. In a later analysis, each TCR beta chain was defined by its CDR3 amino acid sequence together with its V-gene family, and reads without a unique V-gene family were excluded. A later analysis removed 500 to 600 highly shared, low-generation-probability nucleotide sequences to deal with suspected cross-contamination and a sequencing artifact. For each public chain, a later analysis derived a clonal expansion index from normalized ranks of inferred template counts within each repertoire. In a later analysis, generation probabilities were computed using a VDJ recombination model fitted to out-of-frame rearrangements, and the results were checked against IGoR. Hypergeometric tests were used in a later analysis to score TCR-TCR, TCR-HLA and TCR-CMV co-occurrence, with a repertoire-size bias correction applied to the TCR pairs. A later analysis estimated false discovery rates by permuting HLA or CMV assignments 20 times. In a later analysis, co-occurring TCRs were grouped with DBSCAN, and TCRdist sequence similarity was added when clustering was performed within HLA-allele-positive subsets. For co-occurrence clustering, repertoires with fewer than 30,000 or more than 120,000 public chains were excluded, along with a handful of repertoires with anomalous nucleotide sharing. TCRdb limited this immuneACCESS table to in-frame rearrangements with V and J called. A share of clones is missing; checked studies link under half to unresolved V genes, and the rest is unexplained. D and trimming come from the DNA, and the V and J calls and clone size come from that table. The sample records 190,000 or so clones, less than 85% of which are singletons. Of the sample, 0.6% to 0.7% falls within the top ten clones.

The cohort consisted of approximately 690 healthy bone marrow donors. At the time of sampling, all cohort members were nominally healthy, though unrecorded immune exposures were likely present. The donor tested CMV seronegative and was one of the 352 seronegative cohort members. Each donor provided a peripheral blood sample, and peripheral blood mononuclear cells were used for TCR beta sequencing. Genomic DNA was extracted from the blood cell samples with the Qiagen DNeasy Blood Extraction Kit. Input material: PBMCs. The chain is encoded by TRBV19 joined to TRBJ1-2; TRBD1 fits 9 bases in the junction. This receptor was taken from a boy between 10 and 17 years old in good health and CMV-seronegative. The DNA reads TGTGCCAGTAGTATAGAGGGGGGACAGGGACATGGCTACACCTTC. Translated, it gives CASSIEGGQGHGYTF.